These T cell receptor beta chains were read from a single sample in a study of CD8 T cells in ankylosing spondylitis. TCRdb reprocessed the 5' RACE reads with MiXCR, giving one entry per CDR3 protein. The data contain about 540,000 distinct CDR3 sequences, 10% to 15% of them singletons. Sequencing was done on a sample of blood, either unsorted or a sorted T cell fraction (not recorded which). All receptors derive from a male donor with ankylosing spondylitis. The CDR3 runs from the conserved cysteine through the conserved F or W. A D gene is named only where the DNA matches it firmly. The size of a clone is reported for some rows only, either as once, few or many, or as a class for expanded clones.

clone size	J gene	D gene	V gene	CDR3 protein	CDR3 DNA
once	TRBJ2-7	-	TRBV20-1	CSARDIARGYEQYF	TGCAGTGCTAGAGATATTGCCAGGGGTTACGAGCAGTACTTC
few	TRBJ2-1	-	TRBV2	CASSETGSGYNEQFF	TGTGCCAGCAGTGAAACCGGGAGCGGGTACAATGAGCAGTTCTTC
few	TRBJ2-5	TRBD2	TRBV12-3/TRBV12-4	CASSLRLAGVETQYF	TGTGCCAGCAGTTTAAGACTAGCGGGAGTAGAGACCCAGTACTTC
few	TRBJ2-6	-	TRBV28	CASNAGWRAGANVLTF	TGTGCCAGCAACGCTGGGTGGCGAGCTGGGGCCAACGTCCTGACTTTC
few	TRBJ1-1	-	TRBV6-2/TRBV6-3	CASSSQGWAGSTEAFF	TGTGCCAGCAGTTCGCAGGGATGGGCTGGGAGCACTGAAGCTTTCTTT
-	TRBJ2-3	TRBD2	TRBV11-2	CASSSPGAGGTTDTQYF	TGTGCCAGCAGCTCTCCTGGTGCGGGAGGGACCACAGATACGCAGTATTTT
few	TRBJ2-1	TRBD2	TRBV20-1	CSASPGLAGEEQFF	TGCAGTGCTAGCCCGGGACTAGCGGGAGAGGAGCAGTTCTTC
few	TRBJ1-6	-	TRBV20-1	CSARDSGGLGWNSPLHF	TGCAGTGCTAGAGATAGTGGGGGCCTGGGGTGGAATTCACCCCTCCACTTT
few	TRBJ2-2	TRBD2	TRBV4-1	CASSQAGGAGELFF	TGCGCCAGCAGCCAGGCCGGGGGGGCCGGGGAGCTGTTTTTT
many	TRBJ2-1	TRBD1	TRBV2	CASTRTGLYNEQFF	TGTGCCAGCACGAGGACAGGACTCTACAATGAGCAGTTCTTC
few	TRBJ2-3	TRBD2	TRBV20-1	CSASPTSGYRDTQYF	TGCAGTGCTAGCCCGACTAGCGGATATAGAGATACGCAGTATTTT
many	TRBJ2-2	TRBD1	TRBV12-3/TRBV12-4	CASSWDRVGTGELFF	TGTGCCAGCAGTTGGGACAGGGTGGGGACCGGGGAGCTGTTTTTT
-	TRBJ2-2	TRBD1	TRBV27	CASSLGQEHTGELFF	TGTGCCAGCAGTTTAGGACAGGAGCACACCGGGGAGCTGTTTTTT
many	TRBJ2-5	-	TRBV7-8	CASSLAQGIKTQYF	TGTGCCAGCAGCTTGGCACAGGGTATAAAGACCCAGTACTTC
-	TRBJ2-2	TRBD2	TRBV2	CASSKTRRGDTGELFF	TGTGCCAGCAGCAAGACGCGTCGGGGGGACACCGGGGAGCTGTTTTTT
few	TRBJ2-2	-	TRBV3-1	CASSLRLVGGELFF	TGTGCCAGCAGCCTCCGACTAGTGGGCGGGGAGCTGTTTTTT
-	TRBJ1-1	TRBD1	TRBV2	CAVVPWGTGGRKTEAFF	TGTGCCGTAGTCCCCTGGGGGACAGGGGGCAGAAAAACTGAAGCTTTCTTT
-	TRBJ1-5	-	TRBV3-1	CASSWQGRQPQHF	TGTGCCAGCAGCTGGCAGGGGCGACAGCCCCAGCATTTT
-	TRBJ2-1	-	TRBV6-5	CASSYGRGNNEQFF	TGTGCCAGCAGTTATGGTAGGGGTAACAATGAGCAGTTCTTC
-	TRBJ2-3	TRBD2	TRBV20-1	CSAGPSGRGDTQYF	TGCAGTGCCGGGCCTAGCGGGAGAGGAGATACGCAGTATTTT
-	TRBJ2-3	TRBD2	TRBV5-1	CASSQLAGDDTQYF	TGCGCCAGCAGCCAACTAGCGGGAGATGATACGCAGTATTTT
-	TRBJ1-4	-	TRBV7-9	CASSLGTANEKLFF	TGTGCCAGCAGCTTAGGGACCGCTAATGAAAAACTGTTTTTT
few	TRBJ1-2	-	TRBV28	CASSLASPLGYTF	TGTGCCAGCAGTTTAGCCTCTCCTCTTGGCTACACCTTC
-	TRBJ1-3	TRBD1	TRBV18	CASSPSGGPRNTIYF	TGTGCCAGCTCACCATCAGGGGGCCCGAGAAACACCATATATTTT
many	TRBJ2-3	TRBD2	TRBV9	CASSVGGLAELSTQYF	TGTGCCAGCAGCGTAGGCGGGCTAGCGGAGTTAAGTACGCAGTATTTT
few	TRBJ2-4	TRBD1	TRBV24-1	CATSDPDRGENIQYF	TGTGCCACCAGTGATCCGGACAGGGGAGAAAACATTCAGTACTTC
-	TRBJ2-2	-	TRBV20-1	CSARDGEQINTGELFF	TGCAGTGCTAGAGATGGTGAACAGATAAACACCGGGGAGCTGTTTTTT
-	TRBJ1-5	TRBD1	TRBV24-1	CATSDYLGQDNQPQHF	TGTGCCACCAGTGATTACCTCGGACAGGATAATCAGCCCCAGCATTTT
few	TRBJ2-1	-	TRBV7-9	CASSLWRQDYNEQFF	TGTGCCAGCAGCTTATGGCGGCAGGACTACAATGAGCAGTTCTTC
few	TRBJ2-1	TRBD2	TRBV11-1	CASSLAAGGARSSYNEQFF	TGTGCCAGCAGCTTAGCAGCGGGAGGGGCCCGCAGCTCCTACAATGAGCAGTTCTTC
-	TRBJ1-2	-	TRBV12-3/TRBV12-4	CASSFGRGPGLF	TGTGCCAGCAGTTTTGGGCGGGGCCCCGGACTTTTC
few	TRBJ2-2	TRBD2	TRBV15	CATSRGTSGLKTGELFF	TGTGCCACCAGCAGAGGGACTAGCGGGTTGAAAACCGGGGAGCTGTTTTTT
few	TRBJ1-2	-	TRBV5-1	CASSLARGRGEHTF	TGCGCCAGCAGCTTGGCCAGGGGCAGAGGGGAACACACCTTC
few	TRBJ2-1	TRBD1	TRBV6-5	CASSYSTGPYNEQFF	TGTGCCAGCAGTTACTCGACAGGGCCCTACAATGAGCAGTTCTTC
-	TRBJ1-2	TRBD1	TRBV14	CASSPNRGVYGYTF	TGTGCCAGCAGTCCCAACAGGGGAGTTTATGGCTACACCTTC
-	TRBJ2-7	TRBD2	TRBV25-1	CASSSGRYEQYF	TGTGCCAGCAGTAGCGGGAGGTACGAGCAGTACTTC
few	TRBJ2-5	-	TRBV18	CASSPEEFTGFSETQYF	TGTGCCAGCTCACCGGAGGAGTTCACAGGCTTTTCGGAGACCCAGTACTTC
many	TRBJ2-3	TRBD2	TRBV5-5	CASSSGLAGTTDTQYF	TGTGCCAGCAGCTCTGGACTAGCGGGCACCACAGATACGCAGTATTTT
-	TRBJ2-5	-	TRBV21-1	CASSNFSGYNDQETQYF	TGTGCCAGCAGCAATTTCTCCGGGTATAATGACCAAGAGACCCAGTACTTC
-	TRBJ2-1	TRBD2	TRBV30	CAWSVGTNYNEQFF	TGTGCCTGGAGTGTTGGGACTAACTACAATGAGCAGTTCTTC
-	TRBJ2-3	TRBD1	TRBV20-1	CSAEGAGGLTDTQYF	TGCAGTGCCGAGGGGGCAGGGGGCTTGACAGATACGCAGTATTTT
-	TRBJ1-4	-	TRBV6-6	CASSYSAHEKLFF	TGTGCCAGCAGTTACTCGGCTCATGAAAAACTGTTTTTT
-	TRBJ2-1	TRBD2	TRBV18	CASSQRLAGILTYNEQFF	TGTGCCAGCTCACAAAGACTAGCGGGAATCCTTACGTACAATGAGCAGTTCTTC
few	TRBJ1-2	TRBD1	TRBV7-2	CASSLAPRTGSYEGYTF	TGTGCCAGCAGCTTAGCTCCCCGGACAGGGAGCTATGAGGGCTACACCTTC
few	TRBJ2-4	-	TRBV25-1	CASSEAAKNIQYF	TGTGCCAGCAGTGAAGCTGCCAAAAACATTCAGTACTTC